This T cell receptor (beta chain) originates from a study of early stage breast cancer tumors. The wider study: Most invasive tumors, about 75% of the 16, were ER+/PR+/HER2-.

Regarding the study as a whole: Blood repertoires resembled normal breast more than tumor. Chain pairing and CD4, CD8 or FOXP3 expression were not captured.

Germline V lookup: CDR1 LGHNT, CDR2 FRNRAP. Trimming at V came to 3 bases and at J to 4 bases, leaving 3 bases not matched to a gene. The CDR3 is 14 residues long. With regard to this clone: What it recognizes is unknown.

Blood replicates held 0.5 ug DNA, tumor or normal breast about 1.5 ug, two each. The protocol was immunoSEQ multiplex PCR, while the TCRdb copy is restricted to in-frame clones and leaves out a portion. The repertoire includes 55,000 to 70,000 clones, 80% of them detected once, and 4.7% sits in the top ten. The sequence derives from a person in their 40s with breast cancer. This chain connects TRBV12-5 to TRBJ1-5, with TRBD1 matching over 7 bases. Sequenced: blood. This chain's CDR3 is CASGFGTDNQPQHF. The CDR3 DNA follows: TGTGCTAGTGGTTTCGGGACAGATAATCAGCCCCAGCATTTT.